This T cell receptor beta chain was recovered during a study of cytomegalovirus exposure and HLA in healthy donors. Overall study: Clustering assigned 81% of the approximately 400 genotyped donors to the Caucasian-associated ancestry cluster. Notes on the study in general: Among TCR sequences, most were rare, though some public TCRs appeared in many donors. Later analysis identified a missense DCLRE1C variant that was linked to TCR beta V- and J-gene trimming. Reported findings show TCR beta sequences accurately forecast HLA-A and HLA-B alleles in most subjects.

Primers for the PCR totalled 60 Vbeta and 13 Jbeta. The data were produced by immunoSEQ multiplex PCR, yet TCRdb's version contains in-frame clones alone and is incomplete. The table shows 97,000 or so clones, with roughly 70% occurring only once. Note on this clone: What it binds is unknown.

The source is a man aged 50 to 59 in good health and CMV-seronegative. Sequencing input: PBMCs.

The CDR3 loop reads CASSQSLKRAAYNEQFF. Here the CDR3 DNA reads TGCGCCAGCAGTCAATCTTTAAAGCGGGCTGCCTACAATGAGCAGTTCTTC. The chain recombines TRBV23-1 with TRBJ2-1; tentatively, D is TRBD2 (6 bases). TRBV23-1 is an ORF, with its function uncertain. Between the trimmed V and J ends, which lost 0 bases and 2 bases, there was a span of 14 bases. This CDR3 comprises 17 residues.